This T cell receptor beta chain originates from a study of cytomegalovirus exposure and HLA in healthy donors. Study at large: It was reported in a later analysis that the 120 or so validation repertoires used the same platform as the 650 to 800 first-cohort repertoires.

Study observations and caveats: Cytomegalovirus association was listed for roughly 160 TCR beta chains.

In the case of this clone: Its target is unknown. One end of the junction varies from germline; a read error may be responsible.

The CDR3 is 15 amino acids. Per germline, CDR1 SNHLY and CDR2 FYNNEI. The table came from immunoSEQ multiplex PCR; TCRdb's copy has only in-frame clones and leaves some out. This table has about 360,000 clones, just over 85% appearing once. Separate from the roughly 700-subject first cohort was the approximately 130-subject validation cohort, to which the donors belonged. Sequenced: PBMCs. The V and J genes are TRBV2 and TRBJ2-4; D might be TRBD2 (5 bases). This TCR came from a woman younger than 35 in good health and CMV-seronegative. CDR3 coding DNA: TGTGCCAGCAGCGAAGAGCGGTCAGCCAAAAACATTCAGTACTTC. Amino acids: CASSEERSAKNIQYF.